These T cell receptor beta chains were read from a single sample in a study of beta chain features in type 1 diabetes. Clones were read by immunoSEQ multiplex PCR, and TCRdb kept only the in-frame ones, dropping some. Of about 160,000 clones listed, almost 8% were seen once; the top ten hold 0.5%. The sequenced sample consisted of central memory CD4+ T cells from blood. All receptors derive from a man aged 18 to 29 with type 1 diabetes. Both conserved end residues are part of each CDR3. D genes are given only for firm matches. The listing skips clone size in some rows; elsewhere it reads once, few, many or a size class.

.	TRBV6-1	.	TRBJ2-5	CASSETGYRQTQYF	TGTGCCAGCAGTGAGACGGGGTATCGTCAGACCCAGTACTTC
.	TRBV7-2	TRBD2	TRBJ2-7	CASSFGGVSHEQYF	TGTGCCAGCAGCTTCGGGGGGGTTTCCCACGAGCAGTACTTC
few	TRBV5-4	.	TRBJ1-2	CASSDSGGDYGYTF	TGTGCCAGCAGCGATAGCGGGGGCGACTATGGCTACACCTTC
many	TRBV28	TRBD1	TRBJ2-5	CASSGRTGGKETQYF	TGTGCCAGCTCCGGAAGGACAGGGGGAAAAGAGACCCAGTACTTC
few	TRBV6-5	TRBD1	TRBJ2-2	CASTDRGWRTGELFF	TGTGCCAGCACCGACAGGGGGTGGAGGACCGGGGAGCTGTTTTTT
few	TRBV10-3	.	TRBJ1-2	CAISDRLRGGYTF	TGTGCCATCAGTGACCGACTCCGCGGGGGCTACACCTTC
few	TRBV4-1	.	TRBJ1-1	CASSQESQGRRALAFF	TGCGCCAGCAGCCAAGAATCCCAAGGTCGCAGGGCCTTAGCTTTCTTT
few	TRBV29-1	.	TRBJ1-1	CSVYRVESAEAFF	TGCAGCGTTTACAGGGTTGAATCGGCTGAAGCTTTCTTT
.	TRBV5-4	.	TRBJ2-7	CASSLWTGEEQYF	TGTGCCAGCAGCTTGTGGACGGGAGAAGAGCAGTACTTC
.	TRBV19	.	TRBJ2-3	CASRLNKITDTQYF	TGTGCCAGTAGGCTTAACAAAATCACAGATACGCAGTATTTT
few	TRBV30	.	TRBJ1-1	CAWTSGQSLNTEAFF	TGTGCCTGGACTTCCGGACAATCTTTGAACACTGAAGCTTTCTTT
many	TRBV9	.	TRBJ1-2	CASSPFRDTDYGYTF	TGTGCCAGCAGCCCTTTCCGGGACACAGACTATGGCTACACCTTC
few	TRBV5-1	.	TRBJ2-3	CATQEYSTDTQYF	TGCGCCACTCAGGAATACAGCACAGATACGCAGTATTTT
few	TRBV13	.	TRBJ2-3	CASSLQGGTDTQYF	TGTGCCAGCAGCTTACAGGGCGGCACAGATACGCAGTATTTT
few	TRBV7-9	.	TRBJ2-1	CASSFTGDEQFF	TGTGCCAGCAGCTTTACGGGGGATGAGCAGTTCTTC
.	TRBV2	.	TRBJ2-5	CASRSRGRETQYF	TGTGCCAGCCGCTCCAGGGGCCGGGAGACCCAGTACTTC
few	TRBV5-1	TRBD2	TRBJ2-1	CASSFQGLGLGGEQFF	TGCGCCAGCAGCTTCCAGGGACTAGGCCTGGGGGGTGAGCAGTTCTTC
.	TRBV9	TRBD2	TRBJ2-7	CASSAGLAGRYEQYF	TGTGCCAGCAGCGCGGGACTAGCGGGACGGTACGAGCAGTACTTC
few	TRBV9	.	TRBJ2-7	CASSVASRSEQYF	TGTGCCAGCAGCGTAGCGTCTAGGTCCGAGCAGTACTTC
.	TRBV18	.	TRBJ2-2	CASSPRDSLQSNTGELFF	TGTGCCAGCTCACCCCGGGACTCGTTACAATCCAACACCGGGGAGCTGTTTTTT
.	TRBV29-1	.	TRBJ1-2	CSAAAGGNYGYTF	TGCAGCGCGGCAGCCGGCGGTAACTATGGCTACACCTTC
few	TRBV6-5	TRBD1	TRBJ1-4	CASRGGQAVGEKLFF	TGTGCCAGCAGAGGAGGACAGGCAGTTGGAGAAAAACTGTTTTTT
few	TRBV30	.	TRBJ2-1	CAWSVPGLTNNEQFF	TGTGCCTGGAGTGTACCTGGACTAACCAACAATGAGCAGTTCTTC
few	TRBV15	.	TRBJ2-5	CATSRGGLGETQYF	TGTGCCACCAGCAGAGGGGGGCTGGGCGAGACCCAGTACTTC
few	TRBV7-2	.	TRBJ2-1	CASSPTDGIGFF	TGTGCCAGCAGCCCTACGGACGGGATAGGGTTCTTC
few	TRBV11-2	.	TRBJ2-7	CASSLGPTTYEQYF	TGTGCCAGCAGCTTAGGTCCAACAACCTACGAGCAGTACTTC
.	TRBV14	.	TRBJ1-1	CASSQNTGTEAFF	TGTGCCAGCAGCCAGAACACGGGCACTGAAGCTTTCTTT
.	TRBV28	.	TRBJ2-5	CASSPSTGEGETQYF	TGTGCCAGCAGTCCGTCGACAGGGGAGGGGGAGACCCAGTACTTC
few	TRBV19	.	TRBJ1-6	CASSQGNSPLHF	TGTGCCAGTAGCCAGGGGAATTCACCCCTCCACTTT
few	TRBV30	TRBD1	TRBJ1-5	CAWGQGAGQPQHF	TGTGCCTGGGGACAGGGGGCGGGTCAGCCCCAGCATTTT
few	TRBV28	TRBD1	TRBJ1-2	CASSSPGQLTWRGYTF	TGTGCCAGCAGTTCCCCGGGACAGCTGACTTGGAGAGGCTACACCTTC
.	TRBV7-2	TRBD2	TRBJ2-5	CASSLVLAGGQETQYF	TGTGCCAGCAGCTTAGTGTTAGCGGGGGGTCAAGAGACCCAGTACTTC
few	TRBV7-2	.	TRBJ2-2	CASILNRDSLSTGELFF	TGTGCCAGCATCCTTAACAGGGATAGTCTTTCCACCGGGGAGCTGTTTTTT
.	TRBV5-4	.	TRBJ2-1	CASSLAHGNEQFF	TGTGCCAGCAGCTTGGCCCACGGCAATGAGCAGTTCTTC
.	TRBV5-4	TRBD2	TRBJ2-1	CASRGAGVTYNEQFF	TGTGCCAGCAGGGGAGCGGGAGTAACCTACAATGAGCAGTTCTTC
few	TRBV7-9	TRBD1	TRBJ1-4	CASSQRRGQGKEKLFF	TGTGCCAGCAGTCAAAGAAGGGGGCAGGGCAAGGAAAAACTGTTTTTT
.	TRBV30	.	TRBJ1-5	CAWSAVGHPSYQPQHF	TGTGCCTGGAGTGCGGTGGGACACCCTAGCTATCAGCCCCAGCATTTT
.	TRBV28	TRBD1	TRBJ2-2	CASTGTGNTGELFF	TGTGCCAGCACCGGGACAGGAAACACCGGGGAGCTGTTTTTT
few	TRBV30	TRBD2	TRBJ2-2	CAWSVLAGGRTGELFF	TGTGCCTGGAGTGTACTAGCGGGAGGACGCACCGGGGAGCTGTTTTTT
few	TRBV4-1	TRBD1	TRBJ2-6	CASSPGGSGANVLTF	TGCGCCAGCAGCCCAGGGGGCTCTGGGGCCAACGTCCTGACTTTC
.	TRBV14	.	TRBJ1-5	CASSQDLFQPQHF	TGTGCCAGCAGCCAAGATCTTTTTCAGCCCCAGCATTTT
.	TRBV7-9	TRBD2	TRBJ2-1	CASSPGVISGSYEQFF	TGTGCCAGCAGCCCGGGAGTTATTAGCGGGAGCTATGAGCAGTTCTTC
.	TRBV28	.	TRBJ2-7	CASGGAPIYEQYF	TGTGCCAGCGGTGGGGCCCCTATCTACGAGCAGTACTTC
few	TRBV20-1	.	TRBJ1-1	CSASPRTEAFF	TGCAGTGCTAGCCCCAGAACTGAAGCTTTCTTT
.	TRBV7-9	.	TRBJ2-1	CASSPRGRGSSYNEQFF	TGTGCCAGCAGCCCCCGGGGGCGGGGGTCGTCCTACAATGAGCAGTTCTTC
few	TRBV5-6	TRBD1	TRBJ2-5	CASSLRGQEETQYF	TGTGCCAGCAGCTTGCGGGGACAGGAAGAGACCCAGTACTTC
.	TRBV7-2	.	TRBJ2-3	CASSLRGRTDTQYF	TGTGCCAGCAGCTTAAGGGGCCGCACAGATACGCAGTATTTT
.	TRBV5-4	.	TRBJ2-2	CASSLFSRGSEQMFF	TGTGCCAGCAGCCTTTTTTCGCGTGGGAGCGAGCAAATGTTTTTT
few	TRBV2	TRBD1	TRBJ1-1	CASSVDRAREAFF	TGTGCCAGCAGTGTGGACAGGGCACGTGAGGCTTTCTTT